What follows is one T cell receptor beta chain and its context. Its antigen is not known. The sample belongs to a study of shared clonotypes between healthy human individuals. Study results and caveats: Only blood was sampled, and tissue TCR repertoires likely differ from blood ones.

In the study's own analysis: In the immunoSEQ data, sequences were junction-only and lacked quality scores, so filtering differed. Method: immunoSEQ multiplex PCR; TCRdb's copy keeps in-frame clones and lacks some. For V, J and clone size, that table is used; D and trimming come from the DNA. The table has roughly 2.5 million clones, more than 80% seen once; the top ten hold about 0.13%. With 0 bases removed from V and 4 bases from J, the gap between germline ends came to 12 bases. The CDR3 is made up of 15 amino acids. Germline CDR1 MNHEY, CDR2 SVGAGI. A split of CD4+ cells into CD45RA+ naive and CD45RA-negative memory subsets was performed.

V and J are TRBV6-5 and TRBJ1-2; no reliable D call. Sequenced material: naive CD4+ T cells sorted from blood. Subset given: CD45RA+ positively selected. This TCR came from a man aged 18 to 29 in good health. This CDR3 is CASSYSSVGSYGYTF. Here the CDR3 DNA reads TGTGCCAGCAGTTACTCGTCGGTTGGTAGCTATGGCTACACCTTC.